These 27 T cell receptor beta chains originate from one sample sequenced in a study of chemoradiotherapy in HPV16-positive cancers. The repertoire was sequenced with immunoSEQ multiplex PCR; TCRdb's copy has only in-frame clones and lacks some. The repertoire holds approximately 9,500 clones, with over 60% as singletons. The sequenced sample was tumor tissue, obtained from a patient who underwent chemoradiotherapy. All receptors derive from a human donor with HPV-associated anogenital cancer.

The rearrangement links TRBV30 to TRBJ2-1, with 9 bases aligning to TRBD1. V trimming: 4 bases; J trimming: 12 bases; junction bases outside the gene matches: 10. The CDR3 consists of 13 residues. Germline assignment: CDR1 GTSNPN and CDR2 SVGIG (reference sequence). CDR3 DNA: TGTGCCTGGATCACGGGACAGGGCGAGGGGCAGTTCTTC. It codes for CAWITGQGEGQFF.

The rearrangement joins TRBV27 to TRBJ1-2; 7 bases agree with TRBD1. Trimming removed 5 bases from V and 8 bases from J; junction bases left unmatched: 14. The germline V gene has CDR1 MNHEY and CDR2 SMNVEV (reference sequence). This CDR3 spans 15 amino acids. The CDR3 region has the DNA TGTGCCAGCAGTCTCGATACACAGGGGCGGAGCGGCTACACCTTC. Translating gives CASSLDTQGRSGYTF.

The gene calls are TRBV10-3 and TRBJ2-7; TRBD1 matches 8 bases. V lost 1 base and J lost 1; bases outside the gene matches: 3. The CDR3 runs to 15 residues. CDR1 is ENHRY, CDR2 SYGVKD, per germline. CDR3 coding DNA: TGTGCCATCAGTGAGTTGTACAGGGGGTCCTACGAGCAGTACTTC. This translates into CAISELYRGSYEQYF.

This clone occurred a few times. The chain links TRBV10-2 to TRBJ1-2; no reliable D call. V gave up 0 bases and J gave up 2 bases, with 13 bases separating them. CDR3 size: 16 residues. Germline V gene sequence: CDR1 WSHSY, CDR2 SAAADI. This CDR3 reads CASSESLGRTNYGYTF. CDR3 in DNA: TGCGCCAGCAGTGAGTCCCTAGGACGGACGAACTATGGCTACACCTTC.

About this clone itself: An end of the junction differs from the germline gene, which may be a read error. Other DNA sequences in this sample translate to the same CDR3. The V gene is TRBV18, the J gene TRBJ2-1; D call uncertain. Germline CDR1 and CDR2: KGHSH and LQKENI. The CDR3 runs to 12 residues. DNA of the CDR3: TGTGCTAGCTCACCCATCCAGGCTGAGCAGTTCTTC. Translated, it gives CASSPIQAEQFF.

This clone has a handful of counts. This chain connects TRBV6-5 to TRBJ2-2; 7 bases agree with TRBD1. Trimming at V came to 5 bases and at J to 3 bases, leaving 3 bases not matched to a gene. The CDR3 is 14 residues long. Per germline, CDR1 MNHEY and CDR2 SVGAGI. The CDR3 loop is CASSRDSYTGELFF. The CDR3 DNA follows: TGTGCCAGCAGTCGGGACAGCTACACCGGGGAGCTGTTTTTT.

The CDR3 here is CASSPAGDQSGYTF. The CDR3 coding sequence is TGTGCCAGCTCACCAGCAGGGGATCAGAGTGGCTACACCTTC. The chain couples TRBV18 to TRBJ1-2; D possibly corresponds to TRBD1 (6 bases). V dropped 2 bases and J dropped 7 bases, with 14 bases sitting between them. CDR1 and CDR2 from the germline V gene are KGHSH and LQKENI. This CDR3 is built from 14 residues.

The rearrangement links TRBV11-3 to TRBJ2-2; D may correspond to TRBD1 or TRBD2 (5 bases each). CDR1 is SGHNT, CDR2 YENEEA, per germline. V was trimmed by 6 bases and J by 2 bases, leaving 13 bases between them. CDR3 size: 15 residues. The DNA of the CDR3 is TGTGCCAGCAGAAAGGGGACGGTTAACACCGGGGAGCTGTTTTTT. It encodes CASRKGTVNTGELFF.

The rearrangement joins TRBV6-5 to TRBJ1-5; tentatively, D is TRBD1 (5 bases). Germline CDR1 MNHEY, CDR2 SVGAGI. V dropped 4 bases and J dropped 0 bases, with 10 bases sitting between them. The CDR3 is 15 amino acids. This CDR3 reads CASSSGAYSNQPQHF. For the CDR3, the DNA is TGTGCCAGCAGTTCCGGGGCCTATAGCAATCAGCCCCAGCATTTT.

The V gene is TRBV18, the J gene TRBJ1-2, with D maybe TRBD1 (6 bases). There are 15 residues in the CDR3. The V gene's germline CDR1 is KGHSH and CDR2 LQKENI. Trimming stripped 3 bases from V and 3 bases from J, with 14 bases between. The DNA for the CDR3 is TGTGCCAGCTCACCCCTCCAGGGGCCGTACTATGGCTACACCTTC. This sequence encodes CASSPLQGPYYGYTF.

This sequence joins TRBV30 and TRBJ2-7; a weak D match, TRBD2 (6 bases). CDR3 length equals 17 residues. Germline V CDR1 and CDR2: GTSNPN, SVGIG (reference sequence). With 0 bases removed from V and 2 bases from J, the gap between germline ends came to 20 bases. This CDR3 reads CAWSVISGQVGPYEQYF. The CDR3 DNA follows: TGTGCCTGGAGTGTAATCAGCGGGCAGGTCGGTCCCTACGAGCAGTACTTC.

CDR3 sequence: CSALPLRTSYGYTF. The CDR3 coding sequence is TGCAGCGCTCTTCCCCTCCGGACATCCTATGGCTACACCTTC. The chain employs TRBV29-1 and TRBJ1-2; maybe TRBD1 (5 bases). Germline CDR1 is SQVTM and CDR2 is ANQGSEA. The ends were cut back, 7 bases at V and 4 bases at J, with 19 bases in the middle. CDR3 size: 14 residues.

The count of this clone is one. The CDR3 spells CASSLAAGEKYF. In nucleotides, the CDR3 is TGTGCCAGCAGCTTAGCGGCAGGGGAGAAGTATTTT. The chain combines TRBV7-8 with TRBJ2-3; D perhaps matches TRBD1 (6 bases). Germline V gene lookup returns CDR1 SGHVS and CDR2 FQNEAQ. Between the trimmed V and J ends, which lost 0 bases and 13 bases, there was a span of 11 bases. The CDR3 length is 12 residues.

The genes are TRBV7-8 and TRBJ1-1, with D possibly being TRBD1 (5 bases). V lost 1 base and J 5 bases, leaving 14 bases between the germline ends. CDR1 and CDR2 (germline): SGHVS, FQNEAQ. This CDR3 has 15 residues. CDR3 sequence (DNA): TGTGCCAGCAGCTTAGGGGCCAGGGAGGGGACTGAAGCTTTCTTT. Translation: CASSLGAREGTEAFF.

The chain combines TRBV20-1 with TRBJ1-3; D gene ambiguous. Looked up from germline, CDR1 is DFQATT and CDR2 is SNEGSKA (reference sequence). The CDR3 consists of 11 residues. CDR3 residues: CSTTSGNTIYF. The DNA for the CDR3 is TGCAGCACGACTTCTGGAAACACCATATATTTT.

The rearrangement joins TRBV27 to TRBJ2-2, with 9 bases identical to TRBD1. The CDR3 runs to 17 residues. CDR1 and CDR2 (germline): MNHEY, SMNVEV (reference sequence). The V gene end was trimmed by 4 bases and the J gene end by 4 bases; junction bases not matched to a gene: 10. The DNA of the CDR3 is TGTGCCAGCAGTTCGACCTCCGGGACAGGGATCACCGGGGAGCTGTTTTTT. Translating it yields CASSSTSGTGITGELFF.

The CDR3 is CASSRDRDGREGQFF. The DNA of the CDR3 is TGCGCCAGCTCTCGTGATAGGGACGGCCGCGAGGGGCAGTTCTTC. V usage is TRBV10-2 and J usage is TRBJ2-1; the D gene could be TRBD1 or TRBD2 (5 bases each). V lost 8 bases to trimming and J lost 12 bases, with 26 bases between them. Per the germline V gene, CDR1 is WSHSY and CDR2 is SAAADI. The length of the CDR3 is 15 residues.

This clone appeared a few times. The chain employs TRBV10-3 and TRBJ2-7, with D perhaps given as TRBD1 or TRBD2 (7 bases each). The CDR3 sequence is 15 residues long. Trimming pared 5 bases from V and 2 bases from J, leaving 16 bases between. CDR1 and CDR2 from the germline V gene are ENHRY and SYGVKD. The CDR3 region is CAISPGGGKAYEQYF. In DNA form, the CDR3 reads TGTGCCATCAGTCCAGGGGGGGGAAAAGCCTACGAGCAGTACTTC.

V and J are TRBV7-9 and TRBJ2-7, with 9 bases that match TRBD1. The junction had 5 bases not matched to a gene; V was cut back by 3 bases and J by 2 bases. Germline lookup yields CDR1 SEHNR and CDR2 FQNEAQ (reference sequence). The CDR3 extends over 15 amino acids. DNA of the CDR3: TGTGCCAGCAGCTTTCCCGGGACAGGGACCTACGAGCAGTACTTC. Its translation: CASSFPGTGTYEQYF.

This sequence joins TRBV7-6 and TRBJ2-2, with D possibly matching TRBD2 (5 bases). V was clipped by 7 bases and J by 7 bases, with 16 bases between them. Germline V gene data show CDR1 as SGHVS and CDR2 as FNYEAQ. This CDR3 spans 14 amino acids. CDR3 region: CASTSGKRDGELFF. The CDR3 DNA sequence: TGTGCCAGCACCTCCGGCAAACGGGACGGGGAGCTGTTTTTT.

The chain carries TRBV7-7 and TRBJ2-3; TRBD1 is a possible D gene (5 bases). Germline values: CDR1 SSHAT, CDR2 FNYEAQ (reference sequence). Trimming stripped 2 bases from V and 0 bases from J, with 9 bases between. CDR3 size: 15 residues. The CDR3 DNA reads as TGTGCCAGCAGCTTATATAAGGGGAGCACAGATACGCAGTATTTT. Amino acids: CASSLYKGSTDTQYF.

There are a few counts of this clone. The identical CDR3 is also encoded by other nucleotide sequences in the sample. This sequence joins TRBV28 and TRBJ1-2; possible D gene TRBD1, 5 bases. The germline V gene has CDR1 MDHEN and CDR2 SYDVKM. The germline V and J ends were trimmed by 3 bases and 6 bases, with 5 bases remaining between them. The CDR3 is 11 residues long. CDR3 DNA sequence: TGTGCCAGCAGTTTCAGGGATGGCTACACCTTC. It is translated as CASSFRDGYTF.

The genes are TRBV6-1 and TRBJ1-5; D not resolved. The CDR3 is 16 residues long. Trimming cost V 3 bases and J 2 bases, with 14 bases left between them. CDR1 and CDR2 from the germline V gene are MNHNS and SASEGT. Written as DNA, the CDR3 is TGTGCCAGCAGTGAGTCAGGTGTTAGGGGCAATCAGCCCCAGCATTTT. It encodes CASSESGVRGNQPQHF.

This clone was seen a few times. This chain uses TRBV27 with TRBJ2-5; unclear D gene. Germline-derived CDR1 and CDR2 are MNHEY and SMNVEV (reference sequence). This CDR3 is built from 14 residues. V was cut by 0 bases and J by 4 bases, with 9 bases left in between. CDR3: CASSLSGWGETQYF. The CDR3 nucleotides read TGTGCCAGCAGTTTATCTGGTTGGGGAGAGACCCAGTACTTC.

The rearrangement uses TRBV7-8 and TRBJ2-5; no clear D. This CDR3 has 13 amino acids. The V end lost 1 base, the J end lost 6 bases, and 9 bases lay between the germline ends. Germline CDR1 reads SGHVS; CDR2 reads FQNEAQ. The chain's CDR3 is CASSLVVGQTQYF. In nucleotides, the CDR3 is TGTGCCAGCAGCTTAGTTGTCGGCCAGACCCAGTACTTC.

The V call is TRBV25-1, the J call TRBJ1-1; D is uncertain. This CDR3 is 13 amino acids long. Per germline, CDR1 MGHDK and CDR2 SYGVNS. V was trimmed by 6 bases and J by 1 base, leaving 9 bases between them. CDR3 amino acids: CASSAGPNTEAFF. The CDR3 DNA sequence: TGTGCCAGCAGCGCGGGCCCGAACACTGAAGCTTTCTTT.

The V call is TRBV10-3, the J call TRBJ2-1; D may be TRBD1 (7 bases). The CDR3 runs 14 residues. Germline V gene lookup returns CDR1 ENHRY and CDR2 SYGVKD. V was trimmed by 4 bases and J by 12 bases, leaving 19 bases between them. The CDR3 bases are TGTGCCATCAGTGGGCAGGGGGGTGGAGGTGGGCAGTTCTTC. This encodes CAISGQGGGGGQFF.